The rows below give T cell receptor beta chains drawn from one sample of a study of CD4 T cells in relation to SARS-CoV-2 and coronaviruses. Which antigens these TCRs recognize remains unknown. TCRdb's table, derived via immunoSEQ multiplex PCR, lists solely in-frame clones and lacks some. The sample contains around 15,000 clones, about 77% of which appear only once. The specimen sequenced was CD4+ T cells from PBMCs, cultured in vitro. The source is a human donor in good health. CDR3s include the opening cysteine and the closing phenylalanine or tryptophan. D genes are given only for firm matches. Only some rows state a clone size, as once, few, many or a class for expanded clones.

j_call v_call d_call clone_size cdr3_nt cdr3_aa
TRBJ2-1 TRBV21-1 NA NA TGTGCCAGCAGGCTGATGCCGGTGGGGGGCCCCTACAATGAGCAGTTCTTC CASRLMPVGGPYNEQFF
TRBJ2-6 TRBV10-1 NA NA TGCGCCAGCAGTGACCAACTTCCAGGGCCTGGGGCCAACGTCCTGACTTTC CASSDQLPGPGANVLTF
TRBJ2-1 TRBV9 TRBD1 few TGTGCCAGCAGCGGCCGGGACAGGGGATACTACAATGAGCAGTTCTTC CASSGRDRGYYNEQFF
TRBJ1-4 TRBV5-1 NA NA TGCGCCAGCAGCTTGGCACCTACGACAAATAGGGAAAAACTGTTTTTT CASSLAPTTNREKLFF
TRBJ2-1 TRBV6-2/TRBV6-3 TRBD1 once TGTGCCAGCAGTTACGTCCAGGGGGTCCCTGAGCAGTTCTTC CASSYVQGVPEQFF
TRBJ1-6 TRBV19 NA few TGTGCCGGGGATTATTCACCCCTCCACTTT CAGDYSPLHF
TRBJ1-1 TRBV4-1 NA NA TGCGCCAGCAGCCAAGTCGGGACATCGAACACTGAAGCTTTCTTT CASSQVGTSNTEAFF
TRBJ2-6 TRBV5-1 TRBD1 NA TGCGCCAGCAGCTTACAGGGGGCCGGGCCTGGGGCCAACGTCCTGACTTTC CASSLQGAGPGANVLTF
TRBJ2-5 TRBV9 TRBD1 NA TGTGCCAGCAGCCAGACAGGGGGCGGGGAGACCCAGTACTTC CASSQTGGGETQYF
TRBJ2-7 TRBV6-7 NA NA TGTGCCAGCAGTGGCTCAGTAGACAGGGCGACTAGTTGCGAGCAGTACTTC CASSGSVDRATSCEQYF
TRBJ1-2 TRBV7-8 TRBD1 NA TGTGCCAGCAGCCCCTGGACAGGGAATGGCTACACCTTC CASSPWTGNGYTF
TRBJ1-1 TRBV2 NA once TGTGCCAGCAGTGATCTACAGCGGGACACTGAAGCTTTCTTT CASSDLQRDTEAFF
TRBJ1-4 TRBV19 NA NA TGTGCCAGTAGTACCCGGGACACTGAAAAACTGTTTTTT CASSTRDTEKLFF
TRBJ2-2 TRBV18 NA NA TGTGCCAGCTCACCACCTACCAGGGCGGGGGAGCTGTTTTTT CASSPPTRAGELFF
TRBJ1-1 TRBV5-1 NA NA TGCGCCAGCAGCCCTCGGTGGGGGTCGAACACTGAAGCTTTCTTT CASSPRWGSNTEAFF
TRBJ1-1 TRBV11-2 TRBD1 NA TGTGCCAGCAGCTTAGGACAGGGGGTAGGAGCTTTCTTT CASSLGQGVGAFF
TRBJ1-3 TRBV12-5 NA NA TGTGCTAGTGGTACGAGACGGTGGGGAAACACCATATATTTT CASGTRRWGNTIYF
TRBJ1-2 TRBV6-1 NA NA TGTGCCAGCAGTGAATCTTATTGGAAAGGGGCCGGCTACACCTTC CASSESYWKGAGYTF